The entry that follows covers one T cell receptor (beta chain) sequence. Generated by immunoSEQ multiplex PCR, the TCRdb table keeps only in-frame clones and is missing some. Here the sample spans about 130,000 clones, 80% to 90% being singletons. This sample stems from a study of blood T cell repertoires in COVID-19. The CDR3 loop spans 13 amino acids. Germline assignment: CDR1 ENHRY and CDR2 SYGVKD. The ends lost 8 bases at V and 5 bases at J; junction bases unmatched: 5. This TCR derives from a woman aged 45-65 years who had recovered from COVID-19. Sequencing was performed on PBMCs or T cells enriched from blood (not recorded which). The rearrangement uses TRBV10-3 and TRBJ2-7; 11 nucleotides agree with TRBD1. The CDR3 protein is CAILSGQGDEQYF. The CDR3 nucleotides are TGTGCCATCCTATCGGGACAGGGGGACGAGCAGTACTTC.